Below are 2 T cell receptor beta chains sequenced from a single sample in a study of shared clonotypes between healthy human individuals. Assay: immunoSEQ multiplex PCR; the TCRdb copy retains only in-frame clones and omits some. The sample has roughly 510,000 clones, 60% to 80% seen once. Sequences were obtained from PBMCs. These receptors originate from a woman between 40 and 55 years old in good health. Some clones in this sample may be carry-over from other donors' samples.

This clone was seen once. The V and J genes are TRBV7-6 and TRBJ1-2, with D possibly TRBD1 on 6 matching bases. Trimming cost V 1 base and J 6 bases, with 12 bases left between them. CDR1 and CDR2 (germline): SGHVS, FNYEAQ. This CDR3 has 14 amino acids. The CDR3 loop reads CASSLEPGVDGYTF. For the CDR3, the DNA is TGTGCCAGCAGCTTAGAGCCAGGGGTGGATGGCTACACCTTC. Combining the CDR3 with reference TRBV7-6 and TRBJ1-2 gives the whole variable domain GAGVSQSPRYKVTKRGQDVALRCDPISGHVSLYWYRQALGQGPEFLTYFNYEAQQDKSGLPNDRFSAERPEGSISTLTIQRTEQRDSAMYRCASSLEPGVDGYTFGSGTRLTVV.

The chain carries TRBV2 and TRBJ1-3; D call uncertain. Germline CDR1 reads SNHLY; CDR2 reads FYNNEI. The V gene lost 7 bases and the J gene lost 0 bases, with 10 bases spanning the gap. The CDR3 covers 14 residues. The CDR3, as DNA: TGTGCCAGCACCGGCGGGGACTCTGGAAACACCATATATTTT. Translating gives CASTGGDSGNTIYF.